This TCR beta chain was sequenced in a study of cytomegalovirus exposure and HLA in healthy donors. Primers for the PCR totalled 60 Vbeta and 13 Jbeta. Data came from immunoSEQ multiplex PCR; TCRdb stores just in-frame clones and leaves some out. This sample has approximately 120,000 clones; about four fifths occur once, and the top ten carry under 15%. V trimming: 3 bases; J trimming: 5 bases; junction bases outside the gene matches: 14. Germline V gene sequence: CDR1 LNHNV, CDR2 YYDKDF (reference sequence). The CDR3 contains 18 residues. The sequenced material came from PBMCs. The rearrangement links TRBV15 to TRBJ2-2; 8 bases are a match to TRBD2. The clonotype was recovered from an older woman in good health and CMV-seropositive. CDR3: CATSSEAGRGGRTGELFF. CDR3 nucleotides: TGTGCCACCAGCAGCGAGGCGGGACGGGGGGGCAGGACCGGGGAGCTGTTTTTT.